This paragraph reports one T cell receptor (beta chain). The germline V and J ends were trimmed by 6 bases and 0 bases, with 14 bases remaining between them. The CDR3 consists of 15 residues. CDR1 and CDR2 (germline): ENHRY, SYGVKD. The entry originates in a study of control samples from healthy donors and cancer patients. Data came from immunoSEQ multiplex PCR; TCRdb stores just in-frame clones and leaves some out. The table lists under 200,000 clones, around 93% of them singletons, with roughly 4.3% in the top ten. The chain carries TRBV10-3 and TRBJ1-2, with D unclear. What was sequenced was blood. The sequence derives from a woman between 55 and 75 years old in good health. The CDR3 region is CAISSEDSSNYGYTF. CDR3 DNA sequence: TGTGCCATCAGCTCCGAGGACTCCTCTAACTATGGCTACACCTTC.